The 14 T cell receptor beta chains below were found in one sample sequenced in a study of blood T cell repertoires in COVID-19. Here immunoSEQ multiplex PCR was the method, and the copy in TCRdb shows in-frame clones only, minus some. The repertoire consists of over 85,000 clones, with around 85% occurring once and the leading ten covering roughly 12%. What was sequenced was peripheral blood. The receptors derive from a human donor in a cohort sampled during active COVID-19.

The chain carries TRBV6-2 or TRBV6-3 and TRBJ2-6; 7 bases are a match to TRBD1. With V trimmed by 5 bases and J by 1 base, 11 bases remained unmatched. The CDR3 has 18 residues. In germline, CDR1 is MNHEY, CDR2 SVGEGT. This chain's CDR3 is CASSPSGGILSGANVLTF. The CDR3 DNA reads TGTGCCAGCAGTCCGTCAGGGGGAATTTTATCTGGGGCCAACGTCCTGACTTTC.

The chain joins TRBV29-1 to TRBJ2-6; the D gene is possibly TRBD1 (6 bases). CDR3 length: 16 residues. V shed 7 bases and J shed 3 bases, with 19 bases lying between them. From germline, CDR1 is SQVTM and CDR2 ANQGSEA. The CDR3 spells CSATARGGSGANVLTF. CDR3 DNA sequence: TGCAGCGCGACAGCCAGGGGTGGGAGTGGGGCCAACGTCCTGACTTTC.

The CDR3 DNA sequence: TGTGCCAGCAGCTTAGACAGTTATAACACTGAAGCTTTCTTT. This gives the protein CASSLDSYNTEAFF. This chain joins TRBV11-3 and TRBJ1-1; no reliable D call. CDR1 and CDR2 (germline): SGHNT, YENEEA. Deletions cut 0 bases from V and 2 bases from J, with 7 bases between. CDR3 size: 14 residues.

This clone was observed a single time. The chain recombines TRBV4-3 with TRBJ1-2; 9 positions agree with TRBD1. Germline V gene sequence: CDR1 LGHNA, CDR2 YSLEER. Trimming took 0 bases from V and 5 from J; bases not matched to a gene: 4. This CDR3 is built from 15 residues. CDR3 nucleotides: TGCGCCAGCAGCCAAGATGCCGGGACAGGGTATGGCTACACCTTC. This codes for CASSQDAGTGYGYTF.

This clone was counted between two and nine times. The gene calls are TRBV10-3 and TRBJ2-2; 7 nucleotides match TRBD2. Germline lookup yields CDR1 ENHRY and CDR2 SYGVKD. The J segment lost 7 bases and the V segment lost 10 bases, leaving 3 bases of the junction unmatched. This CDR3 comprises 11 residues. CDR3 bases: TGTGCCACTTCGGGGGGCGGGGAGCTGTTTTTT. Protein product: CATSGGGELFF.

The chain couples TRBV19 to TRBJ1-5; possible D gene TRBD1, 6 bases. This CDR3 has 21 amino acids. The V end was cut by 0 bases, the J end by 2 bases, with 26 bases between. The germline CDR1 and CDR2 sequences are LNHDA and SQIVND (reference sequence). DNA for the CDR3: TGTGCCAGTAGTATAGATTACCGGTTGCGGGGGGGGCCAAAGGGCAATCAGCCCCAGCATTTT. Translating gives CASSIDYRLRGGPKGNQPQHF. The full variable domain, its missing parts supplied by reference TRBV19 and TRBJ1-5, is DGGITQSPKYLFRKEGQNVTLSCEQNLNHDAMYWYRQDPGQGLRLIYYSQIVNDFQKGDIAEGYSVSREKKESFPLTVTSAQKNPTAFYLCASSIDYRLRGGPKGNQPQHFGDGTRLSIL.

The chain is built from TRBV7-2 and TRBJ1-4, with 10 bases that match TRBD1. From germline, CDR1 is SGHTA and CDR2 FQGNSA. V shed 5 bases and J 8 bases; nucleotides not matched to a gene: 8. The length of the CDR3 is 15 residues. The CDR3 DNA sequence: TGTGCCAGCAGCCCTAGGGACAGGGGAGGAGAAAAACTGTTTTTT. This gives the protein CASSPRDRGGEKLFF.

This clone showed up just once. V usage is TRBV9 and J usage is TRBJ2-1, with a weak D call TRBD2 (6 bases). Germline assignment: CDR1 SGDLS and CDR2 YYNGEE. The CDR3 totals 17 residues. V was clipped by 0 bases and J by 2 bases, with 15 bases between them. The CDR3 loop reads CASSVGPLAGPYNEQFF. The CDR3, as DNA: TGTGCCAGCAGCGTAGGGCCCTTGGCGGGGCCCTACAATGAGCAGTTCTTC.

The rearrangement uses TRBV19 and TRBJ2-3, with 8 bases matching TRBD1. In germline, CDR1 is LNHDA, CDR2 SQIVND (reference sequence). The CDR3 sequence is 16 residues long. V dropped 4 bases and J dropped 3; count of bases not matched to a gene: 9. This CDR3 reads CASSKRATGATDTQYF. The CDR3 DNA sequence: TGTGCCAGTAGTAAGCGGGCGACAGGGGCAACAGATACGCAGTATTTT.

The rearrangement links TRBV19 to TRBJ2-1; 8 bases agree with TRBD2. Germline values: CDR1 LNHDA, CDR2 SQIVND (reference sequence). CDR3 length equals 17 residues. Trimming cost V 3 bases and J 6 bases; bases outside gene matches: 13. Here the CDR3 reads CASSIGLAGYSGNEQFF. The CDR3 DNA reads TGTGCCAGTAGTATTGGGCTAGCGGGTTATTCGGGCAATGAGCAGTTCTTC.

The chain carries TRBV29-1 and TRBJ1-1; D is undetermined. Between the trimmed V and J ends, which lost 1 base and 5 bases, there was a span of 14 bases. In germline, CDR1 is SQVTM, CDR2 ANQGSEA. The CDR3 contains 14 residues. CDR3 sequence reads: CSVEGTGRWTEAFF. CDR3 nucleotide sequence: TGCAGCGTTGAAGGGACGGGGAGGTGGACTGAAGCTTTCTTT.

The chain joins TRBV28 to TRBJ2-3; 9 bases align to TRBD2. V shed 10 bases and J 4 bases; nucleotides not matched to a gene: 12. The CDR3 covers 15 residues. Germline loops: CDR1 MDHEN, CDR2 SYDVKM. The CDR3 is CATQPGLARADTQYF. CDR3 nucleotides: TGTGCCACCCAACCGGGACTAGCAAGAGCAGATACGCAGTATTTT.

The chain recombines TRBV27 with TRBJ2-3; 11 nucleotides align to TRBD2. The CDR3 runs 18 residues. Germline-derived CDR1 and CDR2 are MNHEY and SMNVEV (reference sequence). The V gene end was trimmed by 3 bases and the J gene end by 1 base; junction bases not matched to a gene: 9. CDR3 residues: CASSLLAGGPAGTDTQYF. The CDR3, as DNA: TGTGCCAGCAGTTTGTTAGCGGGAGGGCCGGCCGGCACAGATACGCAGTATTTT.

The rearrangement uses TRBV11-3 and TRBJ2-6; 11 bases match TRBD2. The germline V gene has CDR1 SGHNT and CDR2 YENEEA. The CDR3 is made up of 19 amino acids. With V trimmed by 5 bases and J by 0 bases, 9 bases remained unmatched. The CDR3 sequence is CASSPRTSGRSSGANVLTF. For the CDR3, the DNA is TGTGCCAGCAGCCCGCGGACTAGCGGGCGGAGCTCTGGGGCCAACGTCCTGACTTTC.